This T cell receptor (beta chain) stems from a study of Ad26.COV2.S vaccination and SARS-CoV-2 variants. As for the study in general: By the intramuscular route, Ad26.COV2.S was given once, or twice 56 days apart. Study-level results: Marked by substantial breadth, spike-specific CD8+ and CD4+ T cell responses were reportedly seen after vaccination.

The treatment was: around 19 received Ad26.COV2.S at low or high dose, single or two shots; 5 received placebo; per-sample allocation not given. Material that was analyzed had been drawn on day 63 after the first vaccine or placebo injection. Whoever gave the sample was an adult aged 18-55 years in Boston. Concerning this clone itself: Antigen: not known.

Only in-frame clones appear in the TCRdb table, and some are missing; sequencing was by immunoSEQ multiplex PCR. The repertoire holds about 500,000 clones, with nearly 90% as singletons. The CDR3 has 14 residues. The V end was cut by 0 bases, the J end by 5 bases, with 11 bases between. Looked up from germline, CDR1 is SGHRS and CDR2 is YFSETQ. The chain couples TRBV5-1 to TRBJ2-5; D gene unclear. The material was peripheral blood, obtained in a trial of Ad26.COV2.S vaccine versus placebo. The receptor was derived from a person aged 18 to 65 who received the Ad26.COV2.S COVID-19 vaccine or a placebo. The CDR3: CASSLGFDRETQYF. CDR3 nucleotide sequence: TGCGCCAGCAGCTTGGGTTTCGATAGGGAGACCCAGTACTTC.